Presented here are 28 T cell receptor beta chains from one specimen sequenced in a study of blood T cell repertoires in COVID-19. The method was immunoSEQ multiplex PCR; TCRdb's version includes in-frame clones alone and lacks a portion of them. The table has 200,000 to 250,000 clones, approximately 90% seen once. Sequenced input: peripheral blood. These receptor sequences come from a woman aged 25 to 39 with COVID-19, enrolled during active disease.

J is TRBJ1-4 and V is TRBV24-1; D not resolved. The CDR3 consists of 16 residues. V was pared by 0 bases and J by 8 bases, with 15 bases between. Germline lookup yields CDR1 KGHDR and CDR2 SFDVKD. The CDR3 coding sequence is TGTGCCACCAGTGATTTGAAACCCGGGAAACCAGAAAAACTGTTTTTT. Translated: CATSDLKPGKPEKLFF.

The chain has TRBV2 and TRBJ1-2; 7 bases match TRBD1. Trimming at V came to 8 bases and at J to 4 bases, leaving 16 bases not matched to a gene. The CDR3 loop spans 16 amino acids. CDR1 and CDR2 from the germline V gene are SNHLY and FYNNEI. The CDR3 bases are TGTGCCAGCCTCACCGGACAGGCCCGGCGGACCTATGGCTACACCTTC. Translation: CASLTGQARRTYGYTF. Full variable domain (remainder filled in from reference TRBV2 and TRBJ1-2): EPEVTQTPSHQVTQMGQEVILRCVPISNHLYFYWYRQILGQKVEFLVSFYNNEISEKSEIFDDQFSVERPDGSNFTLKIRSTKLEDSAMYFCASLTGQARRTYGYTFGSGTRLTVV.

V gene TRBV7-9 combines with J gene TRBJ1-2; D ambiguous. The CDR3 has 13 residues. Germline V gene data show CDR1 as SEHNR and CDR2 as FQNEAQ (reference sequence). V dropped 3 bases and J dropped 0 bases, with 5 bases sitting between them. The CDR3 DNA is TGTGCCAGCAGCTTCGGGACTAACTATGGCTACACCTTC. Amino acid sequence: CASSFGTNYGYTF.

The chain recombines TRBV2 with TRBJ2-1; 10 positions agree with TRBD2. V shed 6 bases and J 6 bases; nucleotides not matched to a gene: 8. Germline V gene sequence: CDR1 SNHLY, CDR2 FYNNEI. The CDR3 loop spans 15 amino acids. For the CDR3, the DNA is TGTGCCAGCAGCGAAACTAGCGGGATATCCAATGAGCAGTTCTTC. Its translation is CASSETSGISNEQFF.

V is TRBV6-2 or TRBV6-3 and J is TRBJ2-1; 8 bases line up with TRBD1. The CDR3 is made up of 17 amino acids. Germline CDR1 reads MNHEY; CDR2 reads SVGEGT. The V segment lost 2 bases and the J segment 5 bases; nucleotides outside the gene matches: 11. The CDR3 sequence: CASSYRRTGRMNNEQFF. CDR3 nucleotide sequence: TGTGCCAGCAGTTACAGGCGGACAGGGAGGATGAACAATGAGCAGTTCTTC.

The chain has TRBV2 and TRBJ1-3; 12 bases match TRBD1. Trimming took 5 bases from V and 8 from J; bases not matched to a gene: 13. The CDR3 loop spans 17 amino acids. CDR1 is SNHLY and CDR2 is FYNNEI in the germline V gene. Here the CDR3 DNA reads TGTGCCAGCAGTAATCCGGGACAGGGGGCGGTTGAGGACACCATATATTTT. Translated: CASSNPGQGAVEDTIYF.

CDR3 in amino acids: CASGSPAQGQPQHF. The CDR3 nucleotides read TGTGCCAGCGGATCCCCAGCCCAGGGGCAGCCCCAGCATTTT. The V gene is TRBV6-6, the J gene TRBJ1-5, with TRBD1 as a possible D gene (6 bases). Germline V CDR1 and CDR2: MNHNY, SVGAGI (reference sequence). This CDR3 is 14 amino acids long. The germline V and J ends were trimmed by 8 bases and 7 bases, with 18 bases remaining between them.

This chain joins TRBV9 and TRBJ1-3; possibly TRBD1 for D (5 bases). Germline CDR1 is SGDLS and CDR2 is YYNGEE. The CDR3 contains 17 residues. Trimming left V 0 bases short and J 0 bases short, with 13 bases between. CDR3 coding DNA: TGTGCCAGCAGCGTAGACCTGCAGGGTAGCTCTGGAAACACCATATATTTT. Translating gives CASSVDLQGSSGNTIYF.

The V and J genes are TRBV5-6 and TRBJ2-7; TRBD1 matches 9 bases. V lost 0 bases to trimming and J lost 1 base; unmatched junction nucleotides: 8. There are 17 residues in the CDR3. CDR1 and CDR2 from the germline V gene are SGHDT and YYEEEE. CDR3 bases: TGTGCCAGCAGCTTGGCCCGCCGGGACAGGGAGTCCTACGAGCAGTACTTC. This sequence encodes CASSLARRDRESYEQYF.

The gene calls are TRBV4-1 and TRBJ1-4; 8 positions agree with TRBD1. V lost 4 bases and J lost 10; bases outside the gene matches: 14. This CDR3 contains 16 residues. Germline V CDR1 and CDR2: MGHRA, YSYEKL. CDR3 bases: TGCGCCAGCAGCCGAGACCACGACAGGGGTGTGGGAAAACTGTTTTTT. It codes for CASSRDHDRGVGKLFF.

The chain has TRBV4-3 and TRBJ2-1; 8 nucleotides match TRBD1. The CDR3 length is 21 residues. V was clipped by 0 bases and J by 4 bases; unmatched bases: 20. CDR1 and CDR2 from the germline V gene are LGHNA and YSLEER. CDR3 sequence (DNA): TGCGCCAGCAGCCAAGACCGCCGAGGACAGGGACTCCTTTCCCTATACAATGAGCAGTTCTTC. Translation: CASSQDRRGQGLLSLYNEQFF.

This chain uses TRBV6-5 with TRBJ1-2; 8 positions match TRBD1. Germline-derived CDR1 and CDR2 are MNHEY and SVGAGI. There are 14 residues in the CDR3. V dropped 2 bases and J dropped 7; count of bases not matched to a gene: 6. The CDR3 protein is CASSYPGQGGGYTF. CDR3 coding DNA: TGTGCCAGCAGTTACCCAGGACAGGGCGGTGGCTACACCTTC.

The rearrangement joins TRBV6-6 to TRBJ1-4, with a weak D call TRBD1 (5 bases). Germline V gene lookup returns CDR1 MNHNY and CDR2 SVGAGI (reference sequence). This CDR3 is built from 16 residues. V dropped 0 bases and J dropped 8 bases, with 16 bases sitting between them. The CDR3, as DNA: TGTGCCAGCAGTTACTCGACGGGCCGGGGGGAAGAAAAACTGTTTTTT. It translates to CASSYSTGRGEEKLFF.

This chain links TRBV14 with TRBJ2-3; no definite D call. CDR1 SGHDN and CDR2 FVKESK come from the germline V gene. V lost 4 bases and J 4 bases, leaving 9 bases between the germline ends. The CDR3 has 13 residues. DNA of the CDR3: TGTGCCAGCAGCCCGGGTATCCCAGATACGCAGTATTTT. It specifies CASSPGIPDTQYF.

The V gene is TRBV28, the J gene TRBJ2-7, with 9 bases identical to TRBD2. V shed 6 bases, J shed 0 bases, and the junction held 6 bases outside the gene matches. Germline V lookup: CDR1 MDHEN, CDR2 SYDVKM. This CDR3 is built from 15 residues. As DNA, the CDR3 is TGTGCCAGCAGGACTATAGCGGGGGCCTCCTACGAGCAGTACTTC. It specifies CASRTIAGASYEQYF. Filled out from reference TRBV28 and TRBJ2-7, the complete variable domain reads DVKVTQSSRYLVKRTGEKVFLECVQDMDHENMFWYRQDPGLGLRLIYFSYDVKMKEKGDIPEGYSVSREKKERFSLILESASTNQTSMYLCASRTIAGASYEQYFGPGTRLTVT.

V is TRBV6-6 and J is TRBJ1-2; 7 nucleotides align to TRBD1. J gave up 4 bases and V 5 bases, and 1 base lay outside the gene matches. Germline V gene lookup returns CDR1 MNHNY and CDR2 SVGAGI (reference sequence). The CDR3 contains 12 residues. DNA for the CDR3: TGTGCCAGCAGTGACAGGGTCTATGGCTACACCTTC. This gives the protein CASSDRVYGYTF.

V is TRBV18 and J is TRBJ1-4, with TRBD1 identical over 9 bases. The CDR3 runs 17 residues. The junction had 5 bases not matched to a gene; V was cut back by 2 bases and J by 1 base. Germline V gives CDR1 KGHSH, CDR2 LQKENI. The CDR3, as DNA: TGTGCCAGCTCACCAACGAGACAGGGGGTAACTAATGAAAAACTGTTTTTT. Translation: CASSPTRQGVTNEKLFF.

This chain links TRBV2 with TRBJ1-5; 8 bases fit TRBD1. V was clipped by 4 bases and J by 7 bases; unmatched bases: 9. The CDR3 length is 15 residues. Per germline, CDR1 SNHLY and CDR2 FYNNEI. The CDR3 here is CASSGVQGARQPQHF. DNA of the CDR3: TGTGCCAGCAGTGGAGTCCAGGGGGCGAGGCAGCCCCAGCATTTT.

This clone showed up just a few times. The J gene is TRBJ2-7, the V gene TRBV19, with D possibly matching TRBD1 (6 bases). The ends were cut back, 0 bases at V and 5 bases at J, with 17 bases in the middle. Germline CDR1 reads LNHDA; CDR2 reads SQIVND (reference sequence). The CDR3 has 16 residues. The CDR3 here is CASSIDLGRGWNEQYF. In DNA, the CDR3 is TGTGCCAGTAGTATAGATCTTGGCAGGGGTTGGAACGAGCAGTACTTC.

This clone was seen only once. The V call is TRBV6-5, the J call TRBJ2-1; D call uncertain. There are 12 residues in the CDR3. The germline V gene has CDR1 MNHEY and CDR2 SVGAGI. V was clipped by 8 bases and J by 7 bases, with 12 bases between them. The CDR3 reads CASVEQQNEQFF. The CDR3 nucleotides are TGTGCCAGCGTCGAACAGCAGAATGAGCAGTTCTTC.

This chain joins TRBV19 and TRBJ2-1, with D hard to call. CDR3 size: 16 residues. Trimming left V 1 base short and J 4 bases short, with 14 bases between. Germline values: CDR1 LNHDA, CDR2 SQIVND (reference sequence). CDR3 sequence reads: CASSIGVGGPYNEQFF. The CDR3 DNA is TGTGCCAGTAGTATAGGAGTAGGCGGTCCTTACAATGAGCAGTTCTTC. The full variable domain, with the rest looked up from reference TRBV19 and TRBJ2-1, is DGGITQSPKYLFRKEGQNVTLSCEQNLNHDAMYWYRQDPGQGLRLIYYSQIVNDFQKGDIAEGYSVSREKKESFPLTVTSAQKNPTAFYLCASSIGVGGPYNEQFFGPGTRLTVL.

The V call is TRBV27, the J call TRBJ2-3; 9 nucleotides match TRBD1. The germline V gene encodes CDR1 MNHEY and CDR2 SMNVEV (reference sequence). J was trimmed by 4 bases and V by 3 bases; bases with no gene match: 8. The CDR3 covers 16 residues. CDR3 nucleotides: TGTGCCAGCAGTTTCATTTGGACAGGGGAGGCAGATACGCAGTATTTT. The encoded protein is CASSFIWTGEADTQYF.

V gene TRBV27 combines with J gene TRBJ2-7, with 7 bases aligning to TRBD2. The V and J ends lost 2 bases and 4 bases, in that order; junction bases with no gene match: 8. The germline V gene has CDR1 MNHEY and CDR2 SMNVEV (reference sequence). This CDR3 has 15 amino acids. CDR3 DNA: TGTGCCAGCAGTTTAAGATCGCGGGGGTTGTACGAGCAGTACTTC. Protein: CASSLRSRGLYEQYF.

The CDR3 reads CASSIRTGETDTQYF. In nucleotides, the CDR3 is TGTGCCAGTAGTATACGGACAGGGGAAACAGATACGCAGTATTTT. The rearrangement links TRBV19 to TRBJ2-3; 9 nucleotides align to TRBD1. From germline, CDR1 is LNHDA and CDR2 SQIVND (reference sequence). V dropped 2 bases and J dropped 3; count of bases not matched to a gene: 3. This CDR3 is 15 amino acids long.

In DNA form, the CDR3 reads TGCAGCGCGGGGACAGACACAGATACGCAGTATTTT. Translation gives CSAGTDTDTQYF. The chain joins TRBV29-1 to TRBJ2-3, with 7 bases matching TRBD1. This CDR3 has 12 amino acids. Per germline, CDR1 SQVTM and CDR2 ANQGSEA. V shed 7 bases and J 2 bases; nucleotides not matched to a gene: 3.

The rearrangement joins TRBV5-8 to TRBJ1-5; D uncertain. Germline V CDR1 and CDR2: SGHTS, YDEGEE. CDR3 length: 13 residues. V shed 4 bases and J shed 6 bases, with 11 bases lying between them. The CDR3 DNA reads TGTGCCAGCAGCCTGGGGTTGAGTCAGCCCCAGCATTTT. Translating it yields CASSLGLSQPQHF.

V is TRBV11-2 and J is TRBJ2-1, with 10 bases fitting TRBD2. The CDR3 sequence is 16 residues long. The junction had 10 bases not matched to a gene; V was cut back by 4 bases and J by 7 bases. The germline V gene has CDR1 SGHAT and CDR2 FQNNGV. CDR3 DNA: TGTGCCAGCAGCTCTGAGCGGGAGGGCGTGGGAAATGAGCAGTTCTTC. Protein: CASSSEREGVGNEQFF.

V gene TRBV5-1 combines with J gene TRBJ2-7; 7 bases align to TRBD1. Germline assignment: CDR1 SGHRS and CDR2 YFSETQ. The CDR3 totals 15 residues. V was pared by 4 bases and J by 5 bases, with 12 bases of the junction left unmatched. The CDR3 here is CASSPTTGSRNEQYF. The CDR3 nucleotides are TGCGCCAGCAGCCCCACGACAGGGTCGAGGAACGAGCAGTACTTC.